Presented here are 3 T cell receptor beta chains from one specimen sequenced in a study of blood T cells in healthy people across ages. A J-beta primer mix and a sample-barcoded 5' primer were used in a second PCR of roughly 6 to 11 cycles. TCRdb fed the 5' RACE reads into MiXCR, producing one record per CDR3 protein. Of around 780,000 distinct CDR3 sequences listed, roughly three fifths are singletons. Specimen: blood. Every receptor here comes from a middle-aged man in good health.

This clonotype was observed a handful of times. The rearrangement uses TRBV25-1 and TRBJ1-5, with D uncertain. CDR1 and CDR2 (germline): MGHDK, SYGVNS. V lost 3 bases, J lost 4 bases, and 7 bases lay in between. CDR3 length: 13 amino acids. The CDR3 region is CASSDSGNQPQHF. CDR3 nucleotides: TGTGCCAGCAGTGATAGTGGGAATCAGCCCCAGCATTTT.

This chain joins TRBV5-1 and TRBJ2-7; tentative D call: TRBD1 (5 bases). Deletions cut 0 bases from V and 2 bases from J, with 15 bases between. Germline CDR1 is SGHRS and CDR2 is YFSETQ. The CDR3 has 16 residues. Here the CDR3 DNA reads TGCGCCAGCAGCTTGGGAAGGGCAGGGATCCCCTACGAGCAGTACTTC. Translation gives CASSLGRAGIPYEQYF.

The chain couples TRBV7-2 to TRBJ2-7; a weak D match, TRBD1 (6 bases). CDR1 and CDR2 from the germline V gene are SGHTA and FQGNSA. The V and J ends lost 6 bases and 0 bases respectively, with 12 bases between them. The CDR3 runs 14 residues. The CDR3 nucleotides read TGTGCCAGCAGGGTACAGGGTAGCTCCTACGAGCAGTACTTC. This translates into CASRVQGSSYEQYF.